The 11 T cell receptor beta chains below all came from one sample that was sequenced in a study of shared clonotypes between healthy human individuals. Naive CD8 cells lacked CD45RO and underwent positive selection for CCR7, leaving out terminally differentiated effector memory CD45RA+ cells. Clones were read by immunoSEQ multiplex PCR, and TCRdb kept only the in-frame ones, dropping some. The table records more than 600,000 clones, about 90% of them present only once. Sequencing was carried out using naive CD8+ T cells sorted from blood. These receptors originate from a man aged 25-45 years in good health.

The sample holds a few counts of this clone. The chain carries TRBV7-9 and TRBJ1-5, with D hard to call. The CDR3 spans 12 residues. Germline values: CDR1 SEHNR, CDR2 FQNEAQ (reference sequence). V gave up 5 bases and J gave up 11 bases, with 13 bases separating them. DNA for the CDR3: TGTGCCAGCAGCCCCCGGTCTGGGTCCCAGCATTTT. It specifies CASSPRSGSQHF.

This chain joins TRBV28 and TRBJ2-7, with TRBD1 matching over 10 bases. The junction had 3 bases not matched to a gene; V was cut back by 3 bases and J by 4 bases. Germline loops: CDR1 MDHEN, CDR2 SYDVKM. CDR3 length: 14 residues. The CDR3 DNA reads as TGTGCCAGCAGTTTGAGGGACAGGGGATACGAGCAGTACTTC. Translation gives CASSLRDRGYEQYF.

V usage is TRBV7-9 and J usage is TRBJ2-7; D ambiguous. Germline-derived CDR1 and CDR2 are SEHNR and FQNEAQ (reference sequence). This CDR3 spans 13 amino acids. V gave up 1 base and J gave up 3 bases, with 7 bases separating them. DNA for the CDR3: TGTGCCAGCAGCTTAGAGGGTAACTACGAGCAGTACTTC. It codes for CASSLEGNYEQYF.

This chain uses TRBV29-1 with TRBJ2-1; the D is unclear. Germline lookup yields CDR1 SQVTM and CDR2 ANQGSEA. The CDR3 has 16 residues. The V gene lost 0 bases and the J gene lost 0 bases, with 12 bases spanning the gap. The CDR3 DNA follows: TGCAGCGTTGAAGATCCAAACTTAAGCTCCTACAATGAGCAGTTCTTC. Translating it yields CSVEDPNLSSYNEQFF.

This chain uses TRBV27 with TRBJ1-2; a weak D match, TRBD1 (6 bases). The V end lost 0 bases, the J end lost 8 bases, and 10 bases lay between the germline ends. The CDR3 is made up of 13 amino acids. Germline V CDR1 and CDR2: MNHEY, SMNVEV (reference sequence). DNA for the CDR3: TGTGCCAGCAGTTTATCGGGGGCGCGGGGCTACACCTTC. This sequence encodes CASSLSGARGYTF.

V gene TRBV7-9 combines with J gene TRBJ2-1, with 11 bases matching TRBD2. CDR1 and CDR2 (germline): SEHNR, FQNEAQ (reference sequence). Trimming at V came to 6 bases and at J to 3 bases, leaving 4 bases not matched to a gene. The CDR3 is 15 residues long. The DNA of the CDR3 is TGTGCCAGCAGACAGACTAGCGGGAACTACAATGAGCAGTTCTTC. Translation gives CASRQTSGNYNEQFF.

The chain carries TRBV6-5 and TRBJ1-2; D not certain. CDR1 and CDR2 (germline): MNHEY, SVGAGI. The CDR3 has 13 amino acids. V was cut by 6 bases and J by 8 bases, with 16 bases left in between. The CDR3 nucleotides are TGTGCCAGCAGCGGCGGGGTTCGTATCGGCTACACCTTC. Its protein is CASSGGVRIGYTF.

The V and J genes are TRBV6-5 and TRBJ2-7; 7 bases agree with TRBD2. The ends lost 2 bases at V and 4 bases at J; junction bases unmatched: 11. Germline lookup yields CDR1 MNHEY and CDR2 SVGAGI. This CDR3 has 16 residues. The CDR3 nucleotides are TGTGCCAGCAGTTACCAAGAGGGCGGGAGAAGGTACGAGCAGTACTTC. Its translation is CASSYQEGGRRYEQYF.

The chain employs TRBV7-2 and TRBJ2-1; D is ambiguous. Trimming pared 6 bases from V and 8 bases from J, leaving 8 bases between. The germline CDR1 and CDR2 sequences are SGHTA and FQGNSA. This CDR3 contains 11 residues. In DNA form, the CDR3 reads TGTGCCAGCAGTACGGGTTATGAGCAGTTCTTC. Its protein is CASSTGYEQFF.

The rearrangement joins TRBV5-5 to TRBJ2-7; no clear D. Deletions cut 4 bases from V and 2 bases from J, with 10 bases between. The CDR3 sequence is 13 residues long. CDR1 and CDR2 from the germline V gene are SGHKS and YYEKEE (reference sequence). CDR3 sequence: CASSLTRTYEQYF. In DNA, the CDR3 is TGTGCCAGCAGCCTAACGAGGACCTACGAGCAGTACTTC.

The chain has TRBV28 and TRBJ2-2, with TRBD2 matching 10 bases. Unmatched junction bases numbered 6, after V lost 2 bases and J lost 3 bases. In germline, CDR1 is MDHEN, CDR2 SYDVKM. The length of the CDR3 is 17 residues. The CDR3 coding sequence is TGTGCCAGCAGTTTACCTGGACTAGCGGACCACACCGGGGAGCTGTTTTTT. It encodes CASSLPGLADHTGELFF.